A selection of T cell receptor beta chains follows, all from one sample in a study of blood T cell repertoires in COVID-19. Generated by immunoSEQ multiplex PCR, the TCRdb table keeps only in-frame clones and is missing some. The data show 150,000 or so clones, less than 90% seen once. The material sequenced was PBMCs or T cells enriched from blood (not recorded which). These receptors came from a woman aged 45 to 65 who had been exposed to COVID-19. The CDR3 runs from the conserved cysteine through the conserved F or W. The order of the fields is D gene, clone size, J gene, V gene, CDR3 length, CDR3 DNA, CDR3 protein. A D gene is named only where the DNA matches it firmly. Only part of the rows carry a size: once, few, many, or a class if the clone is expanded.

d_gene: NA
abundance: NA
j_gene: TRBJ2-1
v_gene: TRBV10-1
len: 14
CDR3nt: TGCGCCAGCAGTCTGGGCGCATCCTACAATGAGCAGTTCTTC
CDR3aa: CASSLGASYNEQFF

d_gene: NA
abundance: once
j_gene: TRBJ2-7
v_gene: TRBV21-1
len: 16
CDR3nt: TGTGCCAGCAGCAAAGCGGGCCGAAGTAAGACCTACGAGCAGTACTTC
CDR3aa: CASSKAGRSKTYEQYF

d_gene: NA
abundance: NA
j_gene: TRBJ1-2
v_gene: TRBV25-1
len: 14
CDR3nt: TGTGCCAGCAGTGTCGGCGGGGAACGTACGGGCTACACCTTC
CDR3aa: CASSVGGERTGYTF

d_gene: TRBD1
abundance: NA
j_gene: TRBJ2-2
v_gene: TRBV6-2/TRBV6-3
len: 15
CDR3nt: TGTGCCAGCAGCCTCGGGACAGGAGACACCGGGGAGCTGTTTTTT
CDR3aa: CASSLGTGDTGELFF

d_gene: TRBD1
abundance: NA
j_gene: TRBJ1-2
v_gene: TRBV3-1/TRBV3-2
len: 15
CDR3nt: TGTGCCAGCAGCCCGGTTAGACAGGGAAGCTATGGCTACACCTTC
CDR3aa: CASSPVRQGSYGYTF

d_gene: TRBD2
abundance: NA
j_gene: TRBJ2-4
v_gene: TRBV30
len: 16
CDR3nt: TGTGCCTGGACAACGGGACTAGCGGAAGCCAAAAACATTCAGTACTTC
CDR3aa: CAWTTGLAEAKNIQYF

d_gene: NA
abundance: NA
j_gene: TRBJ2-1
v_gene: TRBV7-9
len: 15
CDR3nt: TGTGCCAGCAGCTGGGGGGTTAGCTCCTACAATGAGCAGTTCTTC
CDR3aa: CASSWGVSSYNEQFF

d_gene: TRBD1
abundance: NA
j_gene: TRBJ1-2
v_gene: TRBV6-5
len: 15
CDR3nt: TGTGCCAGCAGTAAGACAGGGCGCCCCTTGGGTGGCTACACCTTC
CDR3aa: CASSKTGRPLGGYTF

d_gene: NA
abundance: NA
j_gene: TRBJ1-5
v_gene: TRBV4-3
len: 15
CDR3nt: TGCGCCAGCAGCCAAGAGGGGCAGGGCGATCAGCCCCAGCATTTT
CDR3aa: CASSQEGQGDQPQHF

d_gene: TRBD2
abundance: NA
j_gene: TRBJ2-1
v_gene: TRBV28
len: 15
CDR3nt: TGTGCCAGCAGTTTGGCGGGAGGAACCTACAATGAGCAGTTCTTC
CDR3aa: CASSLAGGTYNEQFF

d_gene: TRBD2
abundance: NA
j_gene: TRBJ2-5
v_gene: TRBV18
len: 15
CDR3nt: TGTGCCAGCTCACCAGAGAGCGGGAGTCTGGAGACCCAGTACTTC
CDR3aa: CASSPESGSLETQYF

d_gene: TRBD1
abundance: NA
j_gene: TRBJ1-2
v_gene: TRBV29-1
len: 13
CDR3nt: TGCAGCGTCGCAGGGGGGTTGTGGGGAGGCTACACCTTC
CDR3aa: CSVAGGLWGGYTF

d_gene: NA
abundance: NA
j_gene: TRBJ2-3
v_gene: TRBV7-2
len: 14
CDR3nt: TGTGCCAGCAGCTATAGCCGGGGCACAGATACGCAGTATTTT
CDR3aa: CASSYSRGTDTQYF

d_gene: NA
abundance: few
j_gene: TRBJ1-3
v_gene: TRBV2
len: 15
CDR3nt: TGTGCCAGCAGTGAGAAAGGGGTTGCTGGAAACACCATATATTTT
CDR3aa: CASSEKGVAGNTIYF